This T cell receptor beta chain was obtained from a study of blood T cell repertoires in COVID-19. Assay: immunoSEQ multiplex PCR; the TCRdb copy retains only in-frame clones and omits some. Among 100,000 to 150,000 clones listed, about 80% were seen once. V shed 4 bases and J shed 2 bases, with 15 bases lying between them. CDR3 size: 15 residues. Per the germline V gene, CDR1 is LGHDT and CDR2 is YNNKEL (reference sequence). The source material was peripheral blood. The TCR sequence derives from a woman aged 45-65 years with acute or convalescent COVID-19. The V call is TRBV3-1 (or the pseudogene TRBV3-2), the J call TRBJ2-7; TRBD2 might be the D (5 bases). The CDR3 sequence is CASSLIGKTPYEQYF. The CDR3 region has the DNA TGTGCCAGCAGCCTGATCGGGAAAACCCCCTACGAGCAGTACTTC.